These 3 T cell receptor beta chains were all obtained from the same sample, sequenced in a study of shared clonotypes between healthy human individuals. Profiled with immunoSEQ multiplex PCR; TCRdb holds only in-frame clones, not every one. This table has more than 400,000 clones, 90% to 97% appearing once. Source material: naive CD4+ T cells sorted from blood. Indicated subset: CD45RA+ positively selected. These receptors originate from a woman in her twenties or thirties in good health.

V gene TRBV7-8 combines with J gene TRBJ2-7; tentative D call: TRBD1 (6 bases). V was trimmed by 5 bases and J by 4 bases, leaving 9 bases between them. The CDR3 spans 12 residues. Germline V gene data show CDR1 as SGHVS and CDR2 as FQNEAQ. The CDR3 spells CASSGTSYEQYF. The CDR3 DNA follows: TGTGCCAGCAGCGGGACATCATACGAGCAGTACTTC.

The chain uses TRBV7-9 and TRBJ2-7, with 7 nucleotides matching TRBD2. The CDR3 totals 14 residues. Germline assignment: CDR1 SEHNR and CDR2 FQNEAQ (reference sequence). V lost 5 bases to trimming and J lost 4 bases; unmatched junction nucleotides: 8. The chain's CDR3 is CASSRAGELYEQYF. In DNA, the CDR3 is TGTGCCAGCAGCCGGGCGGGAGAATTGTACGAGCAGTACTTC.

This clone was counted a single time. This same CDR3 is encoded by further DNA sequences in the sample. This chain connects TRBV7-9 to TRBJ2-3; D not resolved. Between the trimmed V and J ends, which lost 4 bases and 1 base, there was a span of 6 bases. Germline V gene sequence: CDR1 SEHNR, CDR2 FQNEAQ (reference sequence). The CDR3 covers 13 residues. CDR3 loop: CASSSSGTDTQYF. Written as DNA, the CDR3 is TGTGCCAGCAGCTCATCAGGCACAGATACGCAGTATTTT.